This T cell receptor beta chain was documented in a study of blood T cell repertoires in COVID-19. Looking at the study overall: Acute and convalescent COVID-19 samples came from the United States, Italy and Spain. T cells, B-cell-depleted T cells, or PBMCs supplied cDNA or gDNA.

In the study's own analysis: For nucleated cells, counts were estimated from reference gene primer amplification. The repertoire was sequenced with immunoSEQ multiplex PCR; TCRdb's copy has only in-frame clones and lacks some. That table supplies the V and J calls and clone size; D and trimming were determined from the DNA. The sample holds about 330,000 clones, about 82% seen once. Trimming left V 4 bases short and J 2 bases short, with 13 bases between. The germline V gene has CDR1 LNHNV and CDR2 YYDKDF (reference sequence). This CDR3 contains 15 residues. The chain carries TRBV15 and TRBJ2-3; no reliable D call. The clonotype was recovered from a woman in her 50s with acute or convalescent COVID-19. The source material was peripheral blood. CDR3 DNA: TGTGCCACCAGCATAAGTATAGGAGCCACAGATACGCAGTATTTT. This sequence encodes CATSISIGATDTQYF.